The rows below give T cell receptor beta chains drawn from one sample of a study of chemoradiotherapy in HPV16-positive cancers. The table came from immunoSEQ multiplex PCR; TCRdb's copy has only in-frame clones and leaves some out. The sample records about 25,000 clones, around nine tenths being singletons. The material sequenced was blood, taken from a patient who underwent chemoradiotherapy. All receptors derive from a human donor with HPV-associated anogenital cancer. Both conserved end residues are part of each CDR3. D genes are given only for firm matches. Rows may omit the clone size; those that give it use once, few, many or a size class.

CDR3 protein: CASSREGFLEAFF; CDR3 DNA: TGTGCCAGCAGCCGCGAGGGATTCCTTGAAGCTTTCTTT; J gene: TRBJ1-1; D gene: NA; V gene: TRBV5-5; clone size: NA
CDR3 protein: CASSLYGKGLSGNTIYF; CDR3 DNA: TGTGCCAGCAGCTTGTATGGAAAGGGGCTATCTGGAAACACCATATATTTT; J gene: TRBJ1-3; D gene: NA; V gene: TRBV5-6; clone size: NA
CDR3 protein: CASSEPRTSGVSYEQYF; CDR3 DNA: TGCGCCAGCAGTGAGCCCCGGACTAGCGGGGTCTCCTACGAGCAGTACTTC; J gene: TRBJ2-7; D gene: TRBD2; V gene: TRBV10-2; clone size: NA
CDR3 protein: CATWQDWYTEAFF; CDR3 DNA: TGTGCCACCTGGCAGGATTGGTACACTGAAGCTTTCTTT; J gene: TRBJ1-1; D gene: NA; V gene: TRBV27; clone size: NA
CDR3 protein: CASSRSPGLAIGYTF; CDR3 DNA: TGTGCCAGTAGCCGATCTCCAGGACTGGCCATTGGCTACACCTTC; J gene: TRBJ1-2; D gene: NA; V gene: TRBV19; clone size: NA
CDR3 protein: CASKLTGGHEKLFF; CDR3 DNA: TGTGCCAGCAAACTAACAGGGGGCCATGAAAAACTGTTTTTT; J gene: TRBJ1-4; D gene: TRBD1; V gene: TRBV28; clone size: once
CDR3 protein: CAWSASEQYF; CDR3 DNA: TGTGCCTGGAGTGCCAGCGAGCAGTACTTC; J gene: TRBJ2-7; D gene: NA; V gene: TRBV30; clone size: NA
CDR3 protein: CASSLNAGENSPLHF; CDR3 DNA: TGTGCCAGCAGCTTAAATGCAGGGGAGAATTCACCCCTCCACTTT; J gene: TRBJ1-6; D gene: NA; V gene: TRBV7-3; clone size: NA
CDR3 protein: CASSLASGGSYEQYF; CDR3 DNA: TGTGCCAGCAGCTTAGCGTCAGGGGGGTCCTACGAGCAGTACTTC; J gene: TRBJ2-7; D gene: NA; V gene: TRBV7-2; clone size: NA
CDR3 protein: CASSFNTGELFF; CDR3 DNA: TGTGCCAGCTCCTTCAACACCGGGGAGCTGTTTTTT; J gene: TRBJ2-2; D gene: NA; V gene: TRBV19; clone size: NA
CDR3 protein: CASSAQQGALEKLFF; CDR3 DNA: TGTGCCAGCAGTGCCCAACAGGGGGCGCTTGAAAAACTGTTTTTT; J gene: TRBJ1-4; D gene: TRBD1; V gene: TRBV27; clone size: once
CDR3 protein: CASSSGQGATDTQYF; CDR3 DNA: TGTGCCAGCAGCTCGGGACAGGGGGCAACAGATACGCAGTATTTT; J gene: TRBJ2-3; D gene: TRBD1; V gene: TRBV7-9; clone size: once
CDR3 protein: CASSPGVNYGYTF; CDR3 DNA: TGTGCCAGCAGCCCGGGCGTTAACTATGGCTACACCTTC; J gene: TRBJ1-2; D gene: NA; V gene: TRBV7-8; clone size: NA
CDR3 protein: CASSLGGGGTEAFF; CDR3 DNA: TGCGCCAGCAGCTTGGGGGGCGGGGGGACTGAAGCTTTCTTT; J gene: TRBJ1-1; D gene: NA; V gene: TRBV5-1; clone size: NA
CDR3 protein: CASSPLGDSEQYF; CDR3 DNA: TGTGCCAGCTCACCTTTGGGGGACAGCGAGCAGTACTTC; J gene: TRBJ2-7; D gene: TRBD1; V gene: TRBV18; clone size: NA
CDR3 protein: CASRTGQGPVTEAFF; CDR3 DNA: TGTGCCAGTAGAACCGGACAGGGACCGGTCACTGAAGCTTTCTTT; J gene: TRBJ1-1; D gene: TRBD1; V gene: TRBV19; clone size: NA
CDR3 protein: CAWGTVSYNSPLHF; CDR3 DNA: TGTGCCTGGGGGACAGTCTCCTATAATTCACCCCTCCACTTT; J gene: TRBJ1-6; D gene: TRBD1; V gene: TRBV30; clone size: NA
CDR3 protein: CASSPLPQGSNSPLHF; CDR3 DNA: TGTGCCAGCTCACCACTGCCACAGGGGTCCAATTCACCCCTCCACTTT; J gene: TRBJ1-6; D gene: TRBD1; V gene: TRBV18; clone size: NA
CDR3 protein: CAISERLAGAADTQYF; CDR3 DNA: TGTGCCATCAGTGAGAGACTAGCGGGAGCAGCAGATACGCAGTATTTT; J gene: TRBJ2-3; D gene: TRBD2; V gene: TRBV10-3; clone size: NA
CDR3 protein: CASSVFGGGYNEQFF; CDR3 DNA: TGTGCCAGCAGCGTATTTGGAGGCGGGTACAATGAGCAGTTCTTC; J gene: TRBJ2-1; D gene: NA; V gene: TRBV9; clone size: NA
CDR3 protein: CASSPGPTYEQYF; CDR3 DNA: TGTGCCAGCAGTCCCGGGCCAACCTACGAGCAGTACTTC; J gene: TRBJ2-7; D gene: NA; V gene: TRBV11-2; clone size: NA
CDR3 protein: CASSLASEDNYGYTF; CDR3 DNA: TGTGCCAGCAGCTTGGCGTCGGAGGACAACTATGGCTACACCTTC; J gene: TRBJ1-2; D gene: NA; V gene: TRBV5-5; clone size: NA
CDR3 protein: CASSVGTSGTNEQFF; CDR3 DNA: TGTGCCAGCAGCGTAGGGACTAGCGGGACGAATGAGCAGTTCTTC; J gene: TRBJ2-1; D gene: TRBD2; V gene: TRBV9; clone size: once
CDR3 protein: CASSPGTVYNEQFF; CDR3 DNA: TGTGCCAGCAGCCCGGGGACTGTCTACAATGAGCAGTTCTTC; J gene: TRBJ2-1; D gene: NA; V gene: TRBV14; clone size: NA
CDR3 protein: CASRFQEDTQYF; CDR3 DNA: TGCGCCAGTAGGTTCCAGGAAGATACGCAGTATTTT; J gene: TRBJ2-3; D gene: NA; V gene: TRBV5-1; clone size: NA
CDR3 protein: CASSVNDEQFF; CDR3 DNA: TGTGCCAGCAGCGTCAATGATGAGCAGTTCTTC; J gene: TRBJ2-1; D gene: NA; V gene: TRBV11-2; clone size: NA
CDR3 protein: CASRSRGQVETEAFF; CDR3 DNA: TGTGCCAGCAGATCCCGAGGGCAGGTTGAGACTGAAGCTTTCTTT; J gene: TRBJ1-1; D gene: NA; V gene: TRBV5-6; clone size: NA
CDR3 protein: CASSQDDETFLEQYF; CDR3 DNA: TGCGCCAGCAGCCAAGATGACGAGACTTTCCTGGAGCAGTACTTC; J gene: TRBJ2-7; D gene: NA; V gene: TRBV4-1; clone size: NA
CDR3 protein: CASSQTNSLRQYF; CDR3 DNA: TGTGCCAGCAGCCAAACCAATAGCCTACGGCAGTATTTT; J gene: TRBJ2-3; D gene: NA; V gene: TRBV7-8; clone size: once
CDR3 protein: CASSERQFTDTQYF; CDR3 DNA: TGTGCCAGCAGTGAAAGGCAGTTCACAGATACGCAGTATTTT; J gene: TRBJ2-3; D gene: NA; V gene: TRBV2; clone size: NA
CDR3 protein: CASSRAVRELQFF; CDR3 DNA: TGTGCCAGCAGCCGAGCGGTGCGGGAACTTCAGTTCTTC; J gene: TRBJ2-1; D gene: NA; V gene: TRBV6-5; clone size: NA
CDR3 protein: CASSLGVRTQYF; CDR3 DNA: TGTGCCAGCAGCTTAGGGGTCAGGACGCAGTATTTT; J gene: TRBJ2-3; D gene: NA; V gene: TRBV11-2; clone size: NA
CDR3 protein: CASSLFGQGIYGYTF; CDR3 DNA: TGTGCCAGCAGTTTATTCGGACAGGGGATCTATGGCTACACCTTC; J gene: TRBJ1-2; D gene: TRBD1; V gene: TRBV28; clone size: NA
CDR3 protein: CASSFKRTGSETQYF; CDR3 DNA: TGTGCCAGCAGCTTTAAACGCACGGGGTCGGAGACCCAGTACTTC; J gene: TRBJ2-5; D gene: NA; V gene: TRBV7-9; clone size: once
CDR3 protein: CASSLQEKLFF; CDR3 DNA: TGTGCCAGCAGCTTACAGGAAAAACTGTTTTTT; J gene: TRBJ1-4; D gene: NA; V gene: TRBV7-8; clone size: NA
CDR3 protein: CASSLRLGGFNEQYF; CDR3 DNA: TGCGCCAGCAGCCTCCGACTAGGTGGATTTAACGAGCAGTACTTC; J gene: TRBJ2-7; D gene: NA; V gene: TRBV4-1; clone size: NA
CDR3 protein: CASSLSSGNYYNEQFF; CDR3 DNA: TGTGCCAGCAGCTTATCGAGTGGGAACTACTACAATGAGCAGTTCTTC; J gene: TRBJ2-1; D gene: NA; V gene: TRBV9; clone size: NA
CDR3 protein: CASSLAGAEAFF; CDR3 DNA: TGTGCCAGCAGCTTAGCGGGCGCGGAAGCTTTCTTT; J gene: TRBJ1-1; D gene: NA; V gene: TRBV7-9; clone size: NA
CDR3 protein: CASSPQGSNQPQHF; CDR3 DNA: TGTGCCAGCTCCCCACAGGGTAGCAATCAGCCCCAGCATTTT; J gene: TRBJ1-5; D gene: NA; V gene: TRBV18; clone size: NA
CDR3 protein: CASSLGTGRSYEQYF; CDR3 DNA: TGTGCCAGCAGCTTAGGGACGGGCCGCTCCTACGAGCAGTACTTC; J gene: TRBJ2-7; D gene: NA; V gene: TRBV7-9; clone size: NA
CDR3 protein: CASSQDNGAPRAYEQYF; CDR3 DNA: TGCGCCAGCAGCCAAGATAATGGGGCCCCTCGGGCCTACGAGCAGTACTTC; J gene: TRBJ2-7; D gene: NA; V gene: TRBV4-3; clone size: NA
CDR3 protein: CAPTRRDGCQPQHF; CDR3 DNA: TGTGCCCCCACTCGGAGGGACGGTTGCCAGCCCCAGCATTTT; J gene: TRBJ1-5; D gene: NA; V gene: TRBV27; clone size: NA
CDR3 protein: CASSLVGFQETQYF; CDR3 DNA: TGTGCCAGCAGCTTAGTGGGGTTCCAAGAGACCCAGTACTTC; J gene: TRBJ2-5; D gene: NA; V gene: TRBV7-9; clone size: NA
CDR3 protein: CASSLTGQGNYEQYF; CDR3 DNA: TGTGCCAGCAGCCTAACGGGACAGGGAAACTACGAGCAGTACTTC; J gene: TRBJ2-7; D gene: TRBD1; V gene: TRBV9; clone size: NA
CDR3 protein: CASSLAYAETRYYGYTF; CDR3 DNA: TGTGCCAGCAGCTTGGCGTATGCCGAGACACGGTACTATGGCTACACCTTC; J gene: TRBJ1-2; D gene: NA; V gene: TRBV5-5; clone size: NA
CDR3 protein: CASSPSTYTGELFF; CDR3 DNA: TGTGCCAGCAGTCCATCTACATACACCGGGGAGCTGTTTTTT; J gene: TRBJ2-2; D gene: NA; V gene: TRBV6-5; clone size: once
CDR3 protein: CASSVGIDGYTF; CDR3 DNA: TGTGCCAGCAGCGTAGGAATCGATGGCTACACCTTC; J gene: TRBJ1-2; D gene: NA; V gene: TRBV9; clone size: NA
CDR3 protein: CASTRDRNTEAFF; CDR3 DNA: TGTGCCAGCACTCGGGACAGGAACACTGAAGCTTTCTTT; J gene: TRBJ1-1; D gene: TRBD1; V gene: TRBV6-1; clone size: NA
CDR3 protein: CASRRGSEETQYF; CDR3 DNA: TGTGCCAGCAGAAGGGGCAGCGAAGAGACCCAGTACTTC; J gene: TRBJ2-5; D gene: NA; V gene: TRBV27; clone size: once
CDR3 protein: CASRTGRGSYNEQFF; CDR3 DNA: TGCGCCAGCAGGACGGGCAGGGGTTCCTACAATGAGCAGTTCTTC; J gene: TRBJ2-1; D gene: NA; V gene: TRBV10-1; clone size: NA
CDR3 protein: CASSLTPEIDRDQYF; CDR3 DNA: TGCGCCAGCAGCTTGACCCCAGAAATAGACAGGGATCAGTACTTC; J gene: TRBJ2-4; D gene: TRBD1; V gene: TRBV5-1; clone size: NA
CDR3 protein: CAWSFGAGESYEQYF; CDR3 DNA: TGTGCCTGGAGCTTCGGAGCGGGAGAGTCCTACGAGCAGTACTTC; J gene: TRBJ2-7; D gene: TRBD2; V gene: TRBV30; clone size: NA
CDR3 protein: CASSARTAGNTIYF; CDR3 DNA: TGTGCCAGCAGCGCCAGGACAGCTGGAAACACCATATATTTT; J gene: TRBJ1-3; D gene: NA; V gene: TRBV9; clone size: NA
CDR3 protein: CASSYEGTSYEQYF; CDR3 DNA: TGTGCCAGCAGTTACGAGGGTACTAGCTACGAGCAGTACTTC; J gene: TRBJ2-7; D gene: NA; V gene: TRBV6-5; clone size: NA
CDR3 protein: CAISARQGVNEQYF; CDR3 DNA: TGTGCCATCAGTGCCCGACAGGGGGTCAACGAGCAGTACTTC; J gene: TRBJ2-7; D gene: TRBD1; V gene: TRBV10-3; clone size: NA